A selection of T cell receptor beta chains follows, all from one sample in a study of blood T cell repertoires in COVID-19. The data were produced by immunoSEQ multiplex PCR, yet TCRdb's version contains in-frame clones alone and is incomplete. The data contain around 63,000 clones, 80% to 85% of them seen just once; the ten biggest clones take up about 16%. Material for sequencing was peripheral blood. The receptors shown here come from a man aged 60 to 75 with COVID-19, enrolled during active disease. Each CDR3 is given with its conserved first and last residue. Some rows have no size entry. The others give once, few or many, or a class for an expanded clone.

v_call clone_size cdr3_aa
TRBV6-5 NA CATRQLLNTEAFF
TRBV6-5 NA CASSYRDYSPLHF
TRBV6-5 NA CASSRDRVNYGYTF
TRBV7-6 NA CASSRSTEGLSEKLFF
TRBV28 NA CASTSNYGYTF
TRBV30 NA CAWSETDYEQYF
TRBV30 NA CASQPQGEKLFF
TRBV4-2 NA CASSQRGGAGELFF
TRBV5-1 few CASTAGLAGGRSKNIQYF
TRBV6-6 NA CASSAHRGGRQGSTSYEQYF
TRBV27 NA CASSLTTSGLSYEQYF
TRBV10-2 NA CASQGALKSEAFF
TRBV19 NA CASTVSLNRGAGNTIYF
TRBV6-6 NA CASRPGGQGNSPLHF
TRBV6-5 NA CASRPRGLAGNTIYF
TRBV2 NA CASRAGGFQETQYF
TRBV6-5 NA CASSFRISNTEAFF
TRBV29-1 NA CSVAGAGYQETQYF
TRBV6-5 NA CASSSDRYSGNTIYF
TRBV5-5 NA CASSFTPTGSETQYF
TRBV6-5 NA CASSYTTGGQETQYF
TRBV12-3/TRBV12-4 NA CASSTWGRWVAFF
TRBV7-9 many CASSYTGSNSPLHF
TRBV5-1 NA CASSAQANSPLHF
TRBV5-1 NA CASSFDSSNTGELFF
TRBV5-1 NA CASSPGQVSNGYTF
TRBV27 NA CASVAMDRGKVSGYTF
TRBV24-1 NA CATSDPTSGGYGGELFF
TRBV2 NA CASSEQLAGADTQYF
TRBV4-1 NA CASSQLPGTSGLDTQYF
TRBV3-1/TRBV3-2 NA CASSQEGSSYEQYF
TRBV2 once CASSFDRDYSNQPQHF
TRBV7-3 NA CASSLGGQGPETQYF
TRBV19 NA CASSEIGLPGSYNEQFF
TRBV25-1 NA CASSEGGYDEQFF
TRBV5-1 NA CASSSASGRATGELFF
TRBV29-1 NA CSVETAANSPLHF
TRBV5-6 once CASNLQGGQFF
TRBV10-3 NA CAISRTGSGGYTF
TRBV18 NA CASSVAGVPNEQFF
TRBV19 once CASSLRKYYNYGYTF
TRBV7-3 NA CASSWGLGDIQYF
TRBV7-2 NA CASSSGTSRNEQYF
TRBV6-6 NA CASSPTGGSTDTQYF
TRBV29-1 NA CSVKVGTSGTSSYEQYF
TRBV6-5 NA CASSLDRATEAFF
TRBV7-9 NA CASSPGGGLGYLRYGYTF
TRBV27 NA CASSASSYEQYF
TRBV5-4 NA CASSFDREETQYF